This TCR beta chain came from a study of blood T cell repertoires in COVID-19. Participants spanned ages roughly 18 to 90 years and resided in over 20 US areas. Either two negative PCRs, clearance, or symptom resolution qualified Cohort 3 donors as recovered. Produced via immunoSEQ multiplex PCR; TCRdb's table is partial and in-frame only. Among approximately 500,000 clones listed, roughly 90% were seen once. Germline V gene data show CDR1 as KGHDR and CDR2 as SFDVKD. V trimming: 5 bases; J trimming: 7 bases; junction bases outside the gene matches: 12. The CDR3 length is 17 residues. V is TRBV24-1 and J is TRBJ2-1, with 11 bases aligning to TRBD1. The sample consisted of PBMCs or T cells enriched from blood (not recorded which). The clonotype originates from a woman aged 40 to 50 who had recovered from COVID-19. The CDR3 DNA reads TGTGCCACCAGTGGCGAGAAACCGGGACAGGGGGTAAATGAGCAGTTCTTC. It codes for CATSGEKPGQGVNEQFF.